This is a list of T cell receptor beta chains from one sample in a study of cytomegalovirus exposure and HLA in healthy donors. Produced via immunoSEQ multiplex PCR; TCRdb's table is partial and in-frame only. The table has about 190,000 clones, around 83% seen once. Sequenced input: PBMCs. These receptors all stem from a man aged 40-49 years in good health and CMV-seropositive. CDR3s leave out the opening cysteine and the closing phenylalanine or tryptophan. The order of the fields is D gene, V gene, clone size, CDR3 protein. A D gene is named only where the DNA matches it firmly. Clone size is shown for a subset of rows, as once, few, many or a class of expanded clone.

d_call: TRBD2; v_call: TRBV5-1; clone_size: .; cdr3_aa: ASSLRTSGSDIQY
d_call: .; v_call: TRBV6-5; clone_size: .; cdr3_aa: ASSYDRLYGYT
d_call: TRBD1; v_call: TRBV15; clone_size: .; cdr3_aa: ATSTTPPGQNEQF
d_call: TRBD1; v_call: TRBV18; clone_size: .; cdr3_aa: ASSGQGFTGELF
d_call: TRBD1; v_call: TRBV18; clone_size: once; cdr3_aa: ASSRDRDLSGNTIY
d_call: .; v_call: TRBV6-1; clone_size: .; cdr3_aa: ASRSGGNSVYEQY
d_call: TRBD1; v_call: TRBV9; clone_size: .; cdr3_aa: ASSTTTGWDEKLF
d_call: .; v_call: TRBV2; clone_size: .; cdr3_aa: ASSEARSTGELF
d_call: .; v_call: TRBV6-6; clone_size: .; cdr3_aa: ASSSGLSLTTYEQY
d_call: .; v_call: TRBV19; clone_size: .; cdr3_aa: ASSTSGGARTEAF
d_call: .; v_call: TRBV7-2; clone_size: .; cdr3_aa: ASSLGGPGADTQY
d_call: TRBD1; v_call: TRBV29-1; clone_size: .; cdr3_aa: SVDGAGGRWLETEAF
d_call: TRBD1; v_call: TRBV28; clone_size: .; cdr3_aa: ASSPTGANEKLF
d_call: .; v_call: TRBV27; clone_size: .; cdr3_aa: ASSLSASGELF
d_call: .; v_call: TRBV7-6; clone_size: .; cdr3_aa: AGRPSSSYEQY
d_call: .; v_call: TRBV5-4; clone_size: .; cdr3_aa: ASSLDRQGGADTQY
d_call: .; v_call: TRBV5-1; clone_size: .; cdr3_aa: ASSLSSGGRYNEQF
d_call: .; v_call: TRBV19; clone_size: once; cdr3_aa: ASSIEGAIWYEQF
d_call: .; v_call: TRBV5-1; clone_size: .; cdr3_aa: ASGTSATDTQY
d_call: TRBD2; v_call: TRBV18; clone_size: once; cdr3_aa: ASSGTSGNNNEQF
d_call: .; v_call: TRBV6-1; clone_size: .; cdr3_aa: ASGVLNEQF
d_call: TRBD2; v_call: TRBV5-1; clone_size: .; cdr3_aa: ASSTGLAAYNEQF
d_call: .; v_call: TRBV7-2; clone_size: .; cdr3_aa: ASSLPTGLGYT
d_call: .; v_call: TRBV28; clone_size: once; cdr3_aa: ASREATEAF
d_call: TRBD1; v_call: TRBV7-9; clone_size: .; cdr3_aa: SSSLPGTGINEKLF
d_call: .; v_call: TRBV28; clone_size: .; cdr3_aa: ASSLGSQETQY
d_call: .; v_call: TRBV7-2; clone_size: .; cdr3_aa: ASSFSVGELF
d_call: TRBD2; v_call: TRBV5-4; clone_size: .; cdr3_aa: ASSLELAGVGEQY
d_call: .; v_call: TRBV4-2; clone_size: .; cdr3_aa: ASSLRQEASGNTIY
d_call: TRBD1; v_call: TRBV19; clone_size: few; cdr3_aa: ASSASQGATNEKLF
d_call: TRBD2; v_call: TRBV4-1; clone_size: .; cdr3_aa: ASSPSILAGGRNEQY
d_call: .; v_call: TRBV4-3; clone_size: .; cdr3_aa: ASSQSQRSYEQY
d_call: .; v_call: TRBV5-1; clone_size: .; cdr3_aa: ASSLEGQTFAYEQY
d_call: TRBD1; v_call: TRBV19; clone_size: once; cdr3_aa: ASSMGTGMGYGYT